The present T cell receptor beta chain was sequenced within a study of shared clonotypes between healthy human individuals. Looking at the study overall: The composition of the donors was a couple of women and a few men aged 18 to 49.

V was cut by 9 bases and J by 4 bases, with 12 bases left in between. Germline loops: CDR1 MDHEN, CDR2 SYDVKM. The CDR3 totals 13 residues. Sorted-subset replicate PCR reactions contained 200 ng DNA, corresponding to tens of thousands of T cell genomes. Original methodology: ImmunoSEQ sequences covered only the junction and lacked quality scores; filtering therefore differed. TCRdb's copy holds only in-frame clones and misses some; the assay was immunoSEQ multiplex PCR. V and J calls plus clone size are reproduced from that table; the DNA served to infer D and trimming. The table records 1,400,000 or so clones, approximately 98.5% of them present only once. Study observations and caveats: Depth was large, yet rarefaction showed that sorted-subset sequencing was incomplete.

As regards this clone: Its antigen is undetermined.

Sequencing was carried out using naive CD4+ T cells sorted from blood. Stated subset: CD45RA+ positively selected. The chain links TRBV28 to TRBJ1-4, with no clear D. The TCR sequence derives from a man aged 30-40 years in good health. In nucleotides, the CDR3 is TGTGCCAGTAACAGAGTTTATAATGAAAAACTGTTTTTT. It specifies CASNRVYNEKLFF. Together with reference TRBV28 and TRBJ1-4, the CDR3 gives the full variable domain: DVKVTQSSRYLVKRTGEKVFLECVQDMDHENMFWYRQDPGLGLRLIYFSYDVKMKEKGDIPEGYSVSREKKERFSLILESASTNQTSMYLCASNRVYNEKLFFGSGTQLSVL.